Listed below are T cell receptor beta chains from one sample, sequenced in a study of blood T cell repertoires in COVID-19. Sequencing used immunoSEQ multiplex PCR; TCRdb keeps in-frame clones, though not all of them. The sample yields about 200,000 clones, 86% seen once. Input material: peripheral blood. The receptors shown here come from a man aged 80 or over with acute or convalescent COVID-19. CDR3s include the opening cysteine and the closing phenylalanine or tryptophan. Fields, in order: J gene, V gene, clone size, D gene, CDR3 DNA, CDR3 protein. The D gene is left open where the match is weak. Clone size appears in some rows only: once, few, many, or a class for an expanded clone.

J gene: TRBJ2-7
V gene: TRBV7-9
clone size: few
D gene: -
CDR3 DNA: TGTGCCAGTGGCCCAGCCGCAGGGGAGGGGCGCGAGCAGTACTTC
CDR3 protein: CASGPAAGEGREQYF

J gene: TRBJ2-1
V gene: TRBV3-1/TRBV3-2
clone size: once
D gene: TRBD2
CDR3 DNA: TGTGCCAGCAGCCAAGATCAGGTAGCGGGAGCCCCTGAGCAGTTCTTC
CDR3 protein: CASSQDQVAGAPEQFF

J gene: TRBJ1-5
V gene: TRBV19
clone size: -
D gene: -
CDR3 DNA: TGTGCCAGTAGTCCAGGAGGCAGGAGCAATCAGCCCCAGCATTTT
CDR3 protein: CASSPGGRSNQPQHF

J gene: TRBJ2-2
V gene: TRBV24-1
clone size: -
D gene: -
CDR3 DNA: TGTGCCACCAGTGATTTGGAAAGGGGCACCGGGGAGCTGTTTTTT
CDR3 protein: CATSDLERGTGELFF

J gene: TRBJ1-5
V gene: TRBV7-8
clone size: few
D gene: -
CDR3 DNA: TGTGCCAGCAGCCCCGGGGGGTTTTTCGGTCAGCCCCAGCATTTT
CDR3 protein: CASSPGGFFGQPQHF

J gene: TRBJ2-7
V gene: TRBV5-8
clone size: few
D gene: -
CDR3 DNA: TGTGCCAGCTTCCCAGGGTCTTCCTACGAGCAGTACTTC
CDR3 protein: CASFPGSSYEQYF

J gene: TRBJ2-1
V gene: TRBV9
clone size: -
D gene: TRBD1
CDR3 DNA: TGTGCCAGCAGCGTAAAGGACAGGGACCGGTTCTTC
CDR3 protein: CASSVKDRDRFF

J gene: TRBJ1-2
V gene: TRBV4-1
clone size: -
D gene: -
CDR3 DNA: TGCGCCAGCAGCCATGACAGGCCCAACTATGGCTACACCTTC
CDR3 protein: CASSHDRPNYGYTF

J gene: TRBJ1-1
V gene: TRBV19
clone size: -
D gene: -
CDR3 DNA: TGTGCCAGTAGTATGTCTGGAGCGAACACTGAAGCTTTCTTT
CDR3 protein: CASSMSGANTEAFF

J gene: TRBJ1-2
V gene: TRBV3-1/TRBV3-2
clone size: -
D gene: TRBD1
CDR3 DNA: TGTGCCAGCAGCCCCTCAGGGGGACAGGGCAACTATGGCTACACCTTC
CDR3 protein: CASSPSGGQGNYGYTF

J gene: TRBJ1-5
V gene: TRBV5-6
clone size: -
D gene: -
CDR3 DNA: TGTGCCAGCAGCGCGGGGACGGGCAATCAGCCCCAGCATTTT
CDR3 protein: CASSAGTGNQPQHF

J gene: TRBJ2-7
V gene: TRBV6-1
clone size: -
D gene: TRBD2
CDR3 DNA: TGTGCCAGCAGTGAAATCTTTCGGGCTAGCGGTACCTACGAGCAGTACTTC
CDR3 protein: CASSEIFRASGTYEQYF

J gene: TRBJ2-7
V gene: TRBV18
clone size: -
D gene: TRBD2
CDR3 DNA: TGTGCCAGCTCACCACCTAGCGGGGGTTACGAGCAGTACTTC
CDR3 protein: CASSPPSGGYEQYF

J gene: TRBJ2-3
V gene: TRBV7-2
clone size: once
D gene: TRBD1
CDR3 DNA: TGTGCCAGCAGCCAACGGACAGGAGGCACAGATACGCAGTATTTT
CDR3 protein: CASSQRTGGTDTQYF